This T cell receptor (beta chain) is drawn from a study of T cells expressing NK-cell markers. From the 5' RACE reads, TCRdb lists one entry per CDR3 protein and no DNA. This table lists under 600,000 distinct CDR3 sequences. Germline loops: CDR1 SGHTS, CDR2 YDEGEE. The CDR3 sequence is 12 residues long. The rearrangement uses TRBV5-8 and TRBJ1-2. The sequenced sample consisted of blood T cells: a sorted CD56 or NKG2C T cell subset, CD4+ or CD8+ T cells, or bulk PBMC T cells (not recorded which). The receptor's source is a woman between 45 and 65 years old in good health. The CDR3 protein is CASSSRLGGYTF.